This TCR beta chain was retrieved from a study of vaccination and CD4 T cells after COVID-19. Study information: Overlapping spike peptides from SARS-CoV-2, HCoV-NL63, HCoV-OC43 and HCoV-229E served to stimulate the cells.

Germline CDR1 SGHRS, CDR2 YFSETQ. CDR3 length: 16 amino acids. V was trimmed by 5 bases and J by 0 bases, leaving 12 bases between them. With regard to this clonotype: Its specificity is not known.

Treatment specified: roughly 11-day PBMC culture with coronavirus spike peptide pools or control peptides (ViraFEST assay). The Oncomine TCR Beta short-read assay sequenced DNA from cultured CD4+ T cells. The source of extracted genomic DNA was cultured CD4+ T cells. TCRdb independently ran MiXCR on the PCR reads; one entry per CDR3 protein. The sample holds about 15,000 distinct CDR3 sequences; 40% to 65% are singletons and the top ten take under 10%. Study observations and caveats: Convalescent patients' median share of reactive clones seen only post-vaccination was approximately 85%.

Sequencing used CD4+ T cells from blood, cultured in vitro. The receptor's source is a human donor who had recovered from COVID-19. The V call is TRBV5-1, the J call TRBJ2-6, with D hard to call. The CDR3 DNA sequence: TGCGCCAGCAGGGAAAGGTGGGGCTCTGGGGCCAACGTCCTGACTTTC. Encoded protein: CASRERWGSGANVLTF.